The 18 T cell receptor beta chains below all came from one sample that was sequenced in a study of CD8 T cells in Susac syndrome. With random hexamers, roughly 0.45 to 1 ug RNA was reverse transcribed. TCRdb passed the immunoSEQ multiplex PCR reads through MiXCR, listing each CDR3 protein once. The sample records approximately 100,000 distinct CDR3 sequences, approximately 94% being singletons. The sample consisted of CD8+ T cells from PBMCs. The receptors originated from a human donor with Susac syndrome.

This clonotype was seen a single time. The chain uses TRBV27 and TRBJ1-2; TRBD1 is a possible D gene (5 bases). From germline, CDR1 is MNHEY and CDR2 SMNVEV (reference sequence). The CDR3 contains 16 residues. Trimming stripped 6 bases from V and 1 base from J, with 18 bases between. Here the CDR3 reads CASSSGRFGLNYGYTF. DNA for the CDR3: TGTGCCAGCAGCTCAGGGCGGTTCGGACTTAACTATGGCTACACCTTC.

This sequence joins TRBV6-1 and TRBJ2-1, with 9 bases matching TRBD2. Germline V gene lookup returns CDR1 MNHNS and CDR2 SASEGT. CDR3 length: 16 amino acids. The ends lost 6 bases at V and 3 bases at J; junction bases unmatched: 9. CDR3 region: CASRAASGVHYNEQFF. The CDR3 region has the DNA TGTGCCAGCAGGGCTGCTAGCGGGGTGCACTACAATGAGCAGTTCTTC.

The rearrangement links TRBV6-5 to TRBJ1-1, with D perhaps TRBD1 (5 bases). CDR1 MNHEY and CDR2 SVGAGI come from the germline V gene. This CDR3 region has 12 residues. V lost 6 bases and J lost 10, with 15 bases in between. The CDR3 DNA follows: TGTGCCAGCAGGGACAACGGGGCTGGAGCTTTCTTT. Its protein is CASRDNGAGAFF.

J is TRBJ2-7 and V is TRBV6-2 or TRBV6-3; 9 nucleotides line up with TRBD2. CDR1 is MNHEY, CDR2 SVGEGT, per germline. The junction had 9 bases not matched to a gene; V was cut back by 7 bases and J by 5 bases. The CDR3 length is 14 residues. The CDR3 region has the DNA TGTGCCAGCACGGGCGCGGGGGGGAGCCACGAGCAGTACTTC. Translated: CASTGAGGSHEQYF.

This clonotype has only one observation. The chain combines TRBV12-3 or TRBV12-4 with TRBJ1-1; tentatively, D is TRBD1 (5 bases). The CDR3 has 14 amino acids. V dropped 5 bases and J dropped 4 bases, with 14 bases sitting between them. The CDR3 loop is CASSDLWGGTEAFF. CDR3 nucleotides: TGTGCCAGCAGTGATTTATGGGGCGGCACTGAAGCTTTCTTT.

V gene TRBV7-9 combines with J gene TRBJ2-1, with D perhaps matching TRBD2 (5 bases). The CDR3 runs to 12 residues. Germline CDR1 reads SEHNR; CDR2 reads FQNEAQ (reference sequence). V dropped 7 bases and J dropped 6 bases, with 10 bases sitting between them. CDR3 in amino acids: CASTSGSNEQFF. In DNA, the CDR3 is TGTGCCAGCACCTCGGGGTCCAATGAGCAGTTCTTC.

This CDR3 is CASSTNREWKDTEAFF. DNA for the CDR3: TGTGCCAGCTCTACGAACAGGGAGTGGAAGGACACTGAAGCTTTCTTT. The chain uses TRBV6-1 and TRBJ1-1; D may be TRBD1 (6 bases). From germline, CDR1 is MNHNS and CDR2 SASEGT. The CDR3 runs 16 residues. Trimming left V 8 bases short and J 3 bases short, with 22 bases between.

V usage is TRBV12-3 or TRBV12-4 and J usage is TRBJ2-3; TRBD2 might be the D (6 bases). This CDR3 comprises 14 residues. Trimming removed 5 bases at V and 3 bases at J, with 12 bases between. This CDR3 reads CASSGGFGTDTQYF. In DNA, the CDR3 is TGTGCCAGCAGTGGGGGGTTCGGTACAGATACGCAGTATTTT.

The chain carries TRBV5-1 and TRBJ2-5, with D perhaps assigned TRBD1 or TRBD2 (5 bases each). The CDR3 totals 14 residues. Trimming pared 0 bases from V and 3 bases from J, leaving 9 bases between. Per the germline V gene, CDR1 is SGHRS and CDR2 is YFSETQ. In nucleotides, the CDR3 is TGCGCCAGCAGCTTGGCACGGGGCGAAGAGACCCAGTACTTC. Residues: CASSLARGEETQYF.

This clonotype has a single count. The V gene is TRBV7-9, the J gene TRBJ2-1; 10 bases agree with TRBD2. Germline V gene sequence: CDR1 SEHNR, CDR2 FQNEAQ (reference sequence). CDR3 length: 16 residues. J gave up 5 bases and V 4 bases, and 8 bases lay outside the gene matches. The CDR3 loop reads CASSSPTSGVNNEQFF. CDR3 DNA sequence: TGTGCCAGCAGCTCCCCCACTAGCGGGGTGAACAATGAGCAGTTCTTC.

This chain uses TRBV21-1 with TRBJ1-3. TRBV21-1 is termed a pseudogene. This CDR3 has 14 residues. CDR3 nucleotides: TGTGCCAGCAGCAAAATGAGCTCTGGAAACACCATATATTTT. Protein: CASSKMSSGNTIYF.

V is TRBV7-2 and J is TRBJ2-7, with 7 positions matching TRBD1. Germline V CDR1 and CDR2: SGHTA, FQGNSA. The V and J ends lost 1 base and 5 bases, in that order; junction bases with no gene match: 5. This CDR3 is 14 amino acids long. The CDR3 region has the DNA TGTGCCAGCAGCTTAGGAGGCAGGGGGAACGAGCAGTACTTC. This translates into CASSLGGRGNEQYF.

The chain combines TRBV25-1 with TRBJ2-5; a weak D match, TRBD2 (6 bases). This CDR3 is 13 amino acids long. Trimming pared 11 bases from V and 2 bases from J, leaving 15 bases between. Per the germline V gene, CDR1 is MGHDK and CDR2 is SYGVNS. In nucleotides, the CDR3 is TGTGCCCGGGGGAGAAGCAGACAAGAGACCCAGTACTTC. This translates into CARGRSRQETQYF.

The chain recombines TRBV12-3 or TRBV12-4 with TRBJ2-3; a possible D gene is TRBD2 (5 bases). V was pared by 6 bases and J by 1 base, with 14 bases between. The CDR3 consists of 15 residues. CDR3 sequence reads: CASSLLTEGTDTQYF. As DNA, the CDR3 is TGTGCCAGCAGCCTACTCACGGAGGGCACAGATACGCAGTATTTT.

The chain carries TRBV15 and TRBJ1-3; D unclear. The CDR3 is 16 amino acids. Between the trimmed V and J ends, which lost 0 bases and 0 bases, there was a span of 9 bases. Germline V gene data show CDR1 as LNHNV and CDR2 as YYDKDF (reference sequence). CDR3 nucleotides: TGTGCCACCAGCAGAGACTTTAGTGGCTCTGGAAACACCATATATTTT. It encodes CATSRDFSGSGNTIYF.

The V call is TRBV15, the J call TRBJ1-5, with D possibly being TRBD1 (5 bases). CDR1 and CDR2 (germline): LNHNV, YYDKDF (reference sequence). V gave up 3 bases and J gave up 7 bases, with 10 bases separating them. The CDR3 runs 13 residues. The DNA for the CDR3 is TGTGCCACCAGCAGTCGGGGGAACCAGCCCCAGCATTTT. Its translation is CATSSRGNQPQHF.

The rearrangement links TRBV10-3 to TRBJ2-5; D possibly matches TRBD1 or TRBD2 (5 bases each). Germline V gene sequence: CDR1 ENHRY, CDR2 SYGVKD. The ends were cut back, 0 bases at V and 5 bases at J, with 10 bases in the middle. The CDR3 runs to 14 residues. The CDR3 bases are TGTGCCATCAGTGAGTCTGGGGGTCTGGAGACCCAGTACTTC. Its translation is CAISESGGLETQYF.

The DNA for the CDR3 is TGTGCCAGCAGCCTGCAACTCGGGCAAGAGACCCAGTACTTC. It is translated as CASSLQLGQETQYF. The chain carries TRBV4-2 and TRBJ2-5; no reliable D call. CDR1 LGHNA and CDR2 YNFKEQ come from the germline V gene. The CDR3 has 14 residues. V lost 4 bases and J lost 2, with 11 bases in between.